This TCR beta chain originates from a study of T cell responses to AZD1222 COVID-19 vaccine. To note about this clone: Its antigen is undetermined.

Study results and limitations: Scientists sampled the repertoires only once the peak T cell response had passed. Most donors were white British, females outnumbered males, and clonal diversity was possibly underestimated.

The V and J ends lost 4 bases and 2 bases respectively, with 16 bases between them. The length of the CDR3 is 16 residues. Germline CDR1 KGHDR, CDR2 SFDVKD. This table comes from immunoSEQ multiplex PCR, and its TCRdb copy is limited to in-frame clones, with some not included. This sample has around 140,000 clones, with 85% to 95% found just once. This TCR derives from an adult in good health. Here the sequenced sample was peripheral blood, taken on day 0 of AZD1222 vaccination. The rearrangement joins TRBV24-1 to TRBJ2-5; D not resolved. DNA for the CDR3: TGTGCCACCAGTGACCCCACCCCGCCAAGACAAGAGACCCAGTACTTC. The encoded protein is CATSDPTPPRQETQYF.